This T cell receptor beta chain emerged from a study of blood T cell repertoires in COVID-19. In the original workflow: Reference gene primer amplification gave nucleated cell count estimates. Profiled with immunoSEQ multiplex PCR; TCRdb holds only in-frame clones, not every one. That table is the source of V, J and clone size, and D and trimming were worked out from the DNA. This sample has nearly 350,000 clones, with around 91% found just once. The CDR3 covers 13 residues. V was cut by 4 bases and J by 6 bases, with 15 bases left in between. Germline V gene lookup returns CDR1 GTSNPN and CDR2 SVGIG (reference sequence).

This chain connects TRBV30 to TRBJ2-5; a possible D gene is TRBD2 (5 bases). The sequence came from a woman under 30 who had recovered from COVID-19. Source material: peripheral blood. CDR3 nucleotides: TGTGCCTGGACGCTAGCTGACTCGAAGACCCAGTACTTC. Translated: CAWTLADSKTQYF.